This TCR beta chain comes out of a study of blood T cells in healthy people across ages. Study at large: About one barcoded TCR beta cDNA was captured per two T cells. Study-level results: Both naive CD4+ cell counts and diversity were greater in long-lived donors than in aged donors.

For the second PCR, which ran for about 6 to 12 cycles, a sample-barcoded 5' primer and a J-beta primer mix were used. A template-switch adaptor that had 12 random nucleotides put a tag on each cDNA molecule. Each CDR3 protein gets one entry after TCRdb re-called the 5' RACE reads with MiXCR. The repertoire holds some 1.6 million distinct CDR3 sequences, roughly 32% seen once, with around 10% in the top ten. In germline, CDR1 is SQVTM, CDR2 ANQGSEA. The ends lost 6 bases at V and 4 bases at J; junction bases unmatched: 9. The CDR3 totals 15 residues. This clonotype was counted a few times. The antigen is unknown.

This sequence originates from a woman aged 25 to 39 in good health. The source material was blood. The V gene is TRBV29-1, the J gene TRBJ1-1, with 12 positions matching TRBD1. The CDR3 spells CSVPGTGGGGTEAFF. In nucleotides, the CDR3 is TGCAGCGTCCCAGGGACAGGGGGCGGGGGCACTGAAGCTTTCTTT.